This T cell receptor (beta chain) stems from a study of cytomegalovirus exposure and HLA in healthy donors. CDR3 length equals 15 residues. Germline assignment: CDR1 LNHDA and CDR2 SQIVND (reference sequence). V lost 4 bases to trimming and J lost 0 bases, with 13 bases between them. The primer mix had 60 Vbeta and 13 Jbeta primers. This table comes from immunoSEQ multiplex PCR, and its TCRdb copy is limited to in-frame clones, with some not included. The sample has about 120,000 clones, 65% to 80% seen once. Source material: PBMCs. J is TRBJ2-7 and V is TRBV19; possible D gene TRBD1, 6 bases. This sequence originates from a human donor in good health. The CDR3 loop reads CASSKPGQNSYEQYF. The DNA for the CDR3 is TGTGCCAGTAGTAAGCCCGGACAGAACTCCTACGAGCAGTACTTC.